Below are 28 T cell receptor beta chains sequenced from a single sample in a study of T cell changes during pregnancy in multiple sclerosis. The table came from immunoSEQ multiplex PCR; TCRdb's copy has only in-frame clones and leaves some out. This sample has tens of thousands of clones; 93% occur once, and the top ten carry roughly 2.5%. The sequencing used peripheral blood, collected in the second trimester of pregnancy. The receptors originated from a female donor with multiple sclerosis, enrolled in a pregnancy study.

The chain combines TRBV25-1 with TRBJ2-1; TRBD2 aligns across 7 bases. The J segment lost 5 bases and the V segment lost 1 base, leaving 5 bases of the junction unmatched. Germline V lookup: CDR1 MGHDK, CDR2 SYGVNS. CDR3 size: 15 residues. CDR3 sequence: CASSELAGKNNEQFF. CDR3 coding DNA: TGTGCCAGCAGTGAATTAGCGGGCAAAAACAATGAGCAGTTCTTC.

The sample holds one count of this clone. The rearrangement uses TRBV30 and TRBJ2-3, with D hard to call. Trimming left V 0 bases short and J 5 bases short, with 12 bases between. The CDR3 has 14 residues. Germline CDR1 is GTSNPN and CDR2 is SVGIG (reference sequence). CDR3 coding DNA: TGTGCCTGGAGTGTACTCCCATATGTAGATACGCAGTATTTT. Protein sequence: CAWSVLPYVDTQYF.

V usage is TRBV5-1 and J usage is TRBJ2-3; 11 bases are shared with TRBD2. Germline V gene sequence: CDR1 SGHRS, CDR2 YFSETQ. The length of the CDR3 is 16 residues. With 4 bases clipped from V and 7 bases from J, the junction kept 11 bases outside the gene matches. The CDR3 protein is CASSKTSGGPTHTQYF. The CDR3 nucleotides read TGCGCCAGCAGCAAAACTAGCGGGGGCCCCACGCATACGCAGTATTTT.

The chain combines TRBV5-1 with TRBJ2-7; TRBD1 is a possible D gene (5 bases). Looked up from germline, CDR1 is SGHRS and CDR2 is YFSETQ. Trimming took off 5 bases at V and 3 bases at J, with 24 bases between the two ends. This CDR3 comprises 17 residues. The CDR3 loop is CASRPLVDSPSNYEQYF. The CDR3 bases are TGCGCCAGCAGACCTTTGGTTGACAGCCCATCAAACTACGAGCAGTACTTC.

The rearrangement joins TRBV6-1 to TRBJ2-7; the match to TRBD2 covers 11 bases. The CDR3 consists of 15 residues. Per germline, CDR1 MNHNS and CDR2 SASEGT. After removal of 1 base from V and 3 bases from J, the junction contained 2 bases not matched to a gene. In nucleotides, the CDR3 is TGTGCCAGCAGTGAAGGACTAGCGGGGAACTACGAGCAGTACTTC. It yields the protein CASSEGLAGNYEQYF.

The rearrangement links TRBV5-4 to TRBJ1-5, with D perhaps TRBD1 (5 bases). The CDR3 has 16 amino acids. Germline lookup yields CDR1 SGHNT and CDR2 YYREEE (reference sequence). The V gene lost 4 bases and the J gene lost 0 bases, with 14 bases spanning the gap. The CDR3 nucleotides read TGTGCCAGCAGCCCGGGCGGGGGTAATAGCAATCAGCCCCAGCATTTT. Its translation: CASSPGGGNSNQPQHF.

The chain employs TRBV23-1 and TRBJ1-1; tentatively, D is TRBD1 (6 bases). TRBV23-1 is an ORF for which the function is uncertain. CDR3 length: 14 amino acids. V was pared by 3 bases and J by 0 bases, with 8 bases between. CDR3 sequence reads: CASSQRTVNTEAFF. The CDR3 DNA is TGCGCCAGCAGTCAGCGGACAGTGAACACTGAAGCTTTCTTT.

The V call is TRBV2, the J call TRBJ2-5; 7 nucleotides line up with TRBD1. After removal of 3 bases from V and 4 bases from J, the junction contained 2 bases not matched to a gene. Per germline, CDR1 SNHLY and CDR2 FYNNEI. The CDR3 covers 13 residues. The CDR3 bases are TGTGCCAGCAGTGACGCAGGGGGAGAGACCCAGTACTTC. It translates to CASSDAGGETQYF.

The V call is TRBV27, the J call TRBJ2-3; D ambiguous. Germline-derived CDR1 and CDR2 are MNHEY and SMNVEV (reference sequence). The CDR3 extends over 18 amino acids. The V and J ends lost 2 bases and 1 base respectively, with 19 bases between them. The CDR3 DNA reads as TGTGCCAGCAGTTTAGCCCATCTAGAAGGCGGCGGCACAGATACGCAGTATTTT. Protein: CASSLAHLEGGGTDTQYF.

The CDR3 DNA reads as TGTGCCAGCAGTACCCGGGTTCAGCAAGAGACCCAGTACTTC. This encodes CASSTRVQQETQYF. The chain has TRBV14 and TRBJ2-5; D gene unclear. The ends were cut back, 6 bases at V and 2 bases at J, with 13 bases in the middle. Germline V lookup: CDR1 SGHDN, CDR2 FVKESK. The CDR3 contains 14 residues.

V and J are TRBV30 and TRBJ1-1; tentatively, D is TRBD1 (5 bases). Looked up from germline, CDR1 is GTSNPN and CDR2 is SVGIG (reference sequence). The CDR3 is 14 residues long. Trimming took off 3 bases at V and 0 bases at J, with 11 bases between the two ends. The CDR3 bases are TGTGCCTGGAGCTTAAAGGGGCTGAACACTGAAGCTTTCTTT. Translating it yields CAWSLKGLNTEAFF.

This sequence joins TRBV29-1 and TRBJ2-5, with 9 bases that match TRBD1. This CDR3 contains 14 residues. Unmatched junction bases numbered 6, after V lost 4 bases and J lost 3 bases. Germline CDR1 is SQVTM and CDR2 is ANQGSEA. CDR3 coding DNA: TGCAGCGTTGCCGGGACAGGGAAAGAAGAGACCCAGTACTTC. Protein product: CSVAGTGKEETQYF.

The V gene is TRBV5-1, the J gene TRBJ2-3; 9 bases line up with TRBD2. This CDR3 is built from 15 residues. CDR1 and CDR2 (germline): SGHRS, YFSETQ. The V and J ends lost 5 bases and 2 bases, in that order; junction bases with no gene match: 6. CDR3 coding DNA: TGCGCCAGCAGTTCATTAGCGGGGGACACAGATACGCAGTATTTT. Protein: CASSSLAGDTDTQYF.

V and J are TRBV6-5 and TRBJ1-1, with D maybe TRBD1 (6 bases). Trimming pared 6 bases from V and 1 base from J, leaving 9 bases between. CDR3 length: 13 amino acids. Germline assignment: CDR1 MNHEY and CDR2 SVGAGI. As DNA, the CDR3 is TGTGCCAGCAGCCGACAGGCGAACACTGAAGCTTTCTTT. It encodes CASSRQANTEAFF.

The V and J genes are TRBV18 and TRBJ1-6; no definite D call. This CDR3 is 14 amino acids long. Per germline, CDR1 KGHSH and CDR2 LQKENI. Trimming took off 4 bases at V and 7 bases at J, with 11 bases between the two ends. Here the CDR3 DNA reads TGTGCCAGCTCACATAACCAACTGAATTCACCCCTCCACTTT. Its translation: CASSHNQLNSPLHF.

This chain joins TRBV5-1 and TRBJ1-1; no clear D. V was pared by 2 bases and J by 2 bases, with 7 bases between. Germline values: CDR1 SGHRS, CDR2 YFSETQ. The CDR3 consists of 13 residues. This CDR3 is CASSLQINTEAFF. In DNA, the CDR3 is TGCGCCAGCAGCTTACAGATTAACACTGAAGCTTTCTTT.

The rearrangement links TRBV18 to TRBJ1-3; 7 bases align to TRBD1. Germline V lookup: CDR1 KGHSH, CDR2 LQKENI. V trimming: 5 bases; J trimming: 0 bases; junction bases outside the gene matches: 7. This CDR3 is built from 16 residues. CDR3 protein: CASSSGQPSSGNTIYF. The CDR3 DNA is TGTGCCAGCTCATCGGGACAGCCCAGCTCTGGAAACACCATATATTTT.

The J gene is TRBJ2-5, the V gene TRBV9, with 9 bases matching TRBD2. In germline, CDR1 is SGDLS, CDR2 YYNGEE. V lost 1 base and J lost 5; bases outside the gene matches: 9. This CDR3 has 16 amino acids. The CDR3 DNA follows: TGTGCCAGCAGCGTACAAGGCGGGGGGGCCGGGGAGACCCAGTACTTC. Residues: CASSVQGGGAGETQYF. The full variable domain, its missing parts supplied by reference TRBV9 and TRBJ2-5, is DSGVTQTPKHLITATGQRVTLRCSPRSGDLSVYWYQQSLDQGLQFLIQYYNGEERAKGNILERFSAQQFPDLHSELNLSSLELGDSALYFCASSVQGGGAGETQYFGPGTRLLVL.

The chain has TRBV2 and TRBJ2-5; maybe TRBD2 (5 bases). The germline V and J ends were trimmed by 8 bases and 5 bases, with 18 bases remaining between them. Germline V gives CDR1 SNHLY, CDR2 FYNNEI. The CDR3 loop spans 14 amino acids. CDR3 DNA: TGTGCCAGCCGAATAACACGGGATCGGGAGACCCAGTACTTC. This gives the protein CASRITRDRETQYF.

V usage is TRBV18 and J usage is TRBJ2-7, with D tentatively TRBD1 (6 bases). V dropped 4 bases and J dropped 0 bases, with 10 bases sitting between them. Germline loops: CDR1 KGHSH, CDR2 LQKENI. CDR3 length: 14 residues. CDR3 amino acids: CASSLDSSSYEQYF. The CDR3 DNA sequence: TGTGCCAGCTCACTGGACAGCAGCTCCTACGAGCAGTACTTC.

This clone was counted between two and nine times. The rearrangement uses TRBV9 and TRBJ1-6, with D uncertain. Looked up from germline, CDR1 is SGDLS and CDR2 is YYNGEE. Trimming shortened V by 6 bases and J by 10 bases, and 14 bases separated the two germline ends. The CDR3 is 13 amino acids. CDR3 nucleotide sequence: TGTGCCAGCAATATACGGGGAGGCTCACCCCTCCACTTT. It encodes CASNIRGGSPLHF.

The chain has TRBV6-1 and TRBJ2-7, with 11 bases matching TRBD2. J was trimmed by 5 bases and V by 7 bases; bases with no gene match: 10. This CDR3 is 15 amino acids long. CDR1 MNHNS and CDR2 SASEGT come from the germline V gene. CDR3 protein: CASTQPGLADDEQYF. The CDR3 region has the DNA TGTGCCAGCACCCAACCGGGACTAGCGGACGACGAGCAGTACTTC.

J is TRBJ2-1 and V is TRBV5-1; possible D gene TRBD1, 5 bases. V was shortened by 0 bases and J by 1 base, with 14 bases between the two germline ends. Germline CDR1 SGHRS, CDR2 YFSETQ. The CDR3 covers 17 residues. The CDR3 DNA is TGCGCCAGCAGCTTGGATATAGGGGTAATGTCCTACAATGAGCAGTTCTTC. This encodes CASSLDIGVMSYNEQFF.

The chain recombines TRBV2 with TRBJ2-3; 7 bases align to TRBD2. There are 14 residues in the CDR3. The germline V gene encodes CDR1 SNHLY and CDR2 FYNNEI. The V segment lost 8 bases and the J segment 2 bases; nucleotides outside the gene matches: 7. CDR3 nucleotides: TGTGCCAGCTTTCCCAGCGGGGACACAGATACGCAGTATTTT. Its translation: CASFPSGDTDTQYF. Full variable domain (remainder filled in from reference TRBV2 and TRBJ2-3): EPEVTQTPSHQVTQMGQEVILRCVPISNHLYFYWYRQILGQKVEFLVSFYNNEISEKSEIFDDQFSVERPDGSNFTLKIRSTKLEDSAMYFCASFPSGDTDTQYFGPGTRLTVL.

The rearrangement uses TRBV28 and TRBJ2-7; D perhaps matches TRBD2 (7 bases). The V gene's germline CDR1 is MDHEN and CDR2 SYDVKM. Trimming pared 3 bases from V and 1 base from J, leaving 13 bases between. This CDR3 is built from 15 residues. The chain's CDR3 is CASSFRRGHSYEQYF. The CDR3, as DNA: TGTGCCAGCAGTTTCCGGCGGGGGCATTCCTACGAGCAGTACTTC.

The chain has TRBV18 and TRBJ2-1, with 7 bases lining up with TRBD1. There are 15 residues in the CDR3. The germline gives CDR1 KGHSH, CDR2 LQKENI. J gave up 12 bases and V 0 bases, and 11 bases lay outside the gene matches. This CDR3 is CASSPPGQPNAGQFF. The DNA of the CDR3 is TGTGCCAGCTCACCACCGGGACAGCCAAATGCGGGGCAGTTCTTC.

J is TRBJ2-5 and V is TRBV18, with D perhaps TRBD2 (5 bases). The CDR3 is 14 residues long. CDR1 is KGHSH and CDR2 is LQKENI in the germline V gene. V dropped 2 bases and J dropped 5 bases, with 12 bases sitting between them. The CDR3 nucleotides are TGTGCCAGCTCACCATCTTACCCGGGGGAGACCCAGTACTTC. It yields the protein CASSPSYPGETQYF.

In nucleotides, the CDR3 is TGTGCCAGCAGCCTCTCAGAGACCCAGTACTTC. It yields the protein CASSLSETQYF. This chain joins TRBV11-2 and TRBJ2-5; D is unresolved. This CDR3 is built from 11 residues. The V end was cut by 5 bases, the J end by 4 bases, with 5 bases between. Germline V gene lookup returns CDR1 SGHAT and CDR2 FQNNGV.